This T cell receptor beta chain was obtained from a study of OX40 agonist ivuxolimab in advanced cancers. Looking at the study overall: Three patients, one with hepatocellular carcinoma and two with cutaneous melanoma, achieved partial responses.

Produced via immunoSEQ multiplex PCR; TCRdb's table is partial and in-frame only. Altogether approximately 47,000 clones are present, almost 90% being singletons, with the ten largest covering about 7.8%. For this clone: Its matching antigen is unknown.

General observations from the study: In CD8+ T cells, expanded clones were on average more numerous than in CD4+.

This CDR3 spans 15 amino acids. Trimming at V came to 7 bases and at J to 7 bases, leaving 13 bases not matched to a gene. CDR1 is MNHEY and CDR2 is SVGAGI in the germline V gene. This chain uses TRBV6-5 with TRBJ2-3; 8 bases match TRBD1. This receptor was taken from an adult with an advanced solid tumor such as melanoma, head and neck, liver or kidney cancer. Sequenced material: CD4+ or CD8+ T cells sorted from blood, taken in a trial of the OX40 agonist ivuxolimab. The CDR3 coding sequence is TGTGCCAGCACCCGGGGACAGGCCCAGAGCCATACGCAGTATTTT. It translates to CASTRGQAQSHTQYF.